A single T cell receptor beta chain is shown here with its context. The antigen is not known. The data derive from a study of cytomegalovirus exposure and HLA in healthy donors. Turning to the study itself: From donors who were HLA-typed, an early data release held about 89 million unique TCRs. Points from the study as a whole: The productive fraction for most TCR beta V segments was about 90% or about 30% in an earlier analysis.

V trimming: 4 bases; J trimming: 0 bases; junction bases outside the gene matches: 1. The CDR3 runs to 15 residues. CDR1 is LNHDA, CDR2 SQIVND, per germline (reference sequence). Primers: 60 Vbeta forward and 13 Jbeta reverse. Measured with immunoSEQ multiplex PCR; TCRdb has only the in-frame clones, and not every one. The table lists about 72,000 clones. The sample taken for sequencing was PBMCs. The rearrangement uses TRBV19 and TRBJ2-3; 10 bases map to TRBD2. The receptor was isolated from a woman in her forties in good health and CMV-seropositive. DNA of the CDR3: TGTGCCAGTAGTAAGACTAGCGGGAGCACAGATACGCAGTATTTT. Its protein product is CASSKTSGSTDTQYF. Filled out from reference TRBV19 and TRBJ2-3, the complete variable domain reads DGGITQSPKYLFRKEGQNVTLSCEQNLNHDAMYWYRQDPGQGLRLIYYSQIVNDFQKGDIAEGYSVSREKKESFPLTVTSAQKNPTAFYLCASSKTSGSTDTQYFGPGTRLTVL.